This T cell receptor (beta chain) was identified in a study of cytomegalovirus exposure and HLA in healthy donors (dated by TCRdb to 2016 to 2017). Notes on the research overall: In an earlier analysis of approximately 500 of the donors, about 270 Gb of sequence data and just under 120 million unique TCR beta sequences from 150 million to 200 million T cells were reported. The later analysis used no new phenotypic data to find candidate immune exposures, relying instead on TCR beta sequences and their occurrence across donors. Besides the first cohort of roughly 640 subjects, a separate validation cohort made up of over 100 different subjects was used. Around 330 gigabases of sequencing data and around 90 million unique TCR sequences made up an early release that covered 500 to 700 HLA-typed donors. To predict cytomegalovirus infection status, the study combined high-throughput TCR immunosequencing, statistical association of individual TCRs with disease status, and machine learning. A later analysis re-examined previously published TCR beta repertoires from 600 to 700 donors and added high-resolution HLA genotyping to investigate patterns of TCR occurrence. The genetic ancestry cluster associated with self-reported Caucasian donors included about 84% of the approximately 430 genotyped donors. Roughly 5 DR-DQ haplotypes were handled as single units for association and clustering, since linkage in the cohort was strong. Both class I and class II loci were covered by HLA typing, at four-digit resolution. The number of typed donors differed by locus: about 620-640 for A, B, C, DRB1 and DQB1; approximately 520 for DQA1; 606 for DPA1; and roughly 450 for DPB1. Every repertoire in the discovery cohort had been generated on one and the same sequencing platform. Among some 410 genotyped donors of the cohort, an average of roughly 230,000 unique TCR beta nucleotide sequences was sequenced per donor, of which roughly 17% were non-productive. A later genetic analysis used genome-wide SNP genotypes for about three fifths of the 666 donors, treating that subset as a discovery cohort. The study was designed to test whether signatures of past pathogen exposure could be identified by cataloging public T cell receptors. An earlier analysis of some 500 of the donors used high-throughput TCR beta sequencing to judge whether each TCR beta V gene segment behaved as functional or pseudogenic. Donor age, sex, ethnicity and CMV serostatus were compiled together with the repertoire data. The study profiled the T cell repertoires of 666 subjects by immunosequencing and related them to cytomegalovirus serostatus.

The cohort comprised fewer than 700 healthy bone marrow donors. All cohort members were sampled while nominally healthy, although unrecorded immune exposures were likely present. The donor was CMV seropositive and was included in the group of 250 to 300 seropositive cohort members. Every donor gave a peripheral blood sample, and the peripheral blood mononuclear cells from that sample were used for TCR beta sequencing. Genomic DNA extraction from the blood cell samples was performed with the Qiagen DNeasy Blood Extraction Kit. In the case of this clone: Its cognate antigen has yet to be identified. No much larger clonotype is one base removed from it; base qualities were not supplied.

Libraries were built with the immunoSEQ multiplex PCR assay. A mixture of 60 forward primers for TCR Vbeta segments and 13 reverse primers for TCR Jbeta segments was used in the multiplex PCR. A multiplex PCR assay on genomic DNA amplified the CDR3 region of rearranged TCR beta genes. Amplified TCR beta libraries were sequenced as 87-base-pair reads on the Illumina HiSeq System. For the original study's pipeline: Across the 500 to 850 repertoires, a later analysis counted 75 million to 90 million unique TCR beta chains, some 11 million of which were shared by at least two donors. A nearest-neighbor algorithm error-corrected the raw reads and collapsed the reads into unique sequences, merging closely related sequences to remove PCR and sequencing errors. Alignment of CDR3 sequences to IMGT reference sequences was used to assign V, D and J gene segments. For a sequence to be retained, at least a six-nucleotide match to both a V gene segment and a J gene segment was required. A rearrangement counted as productive if the CDR3 had no stop codons and remained in frame with V and J, and every other rearrangement counted as non-productive. CDR3 was defined according to IMGT convention as the region running from the second conserved V-encoded cysteine to the conserved J-encoded phenylalanine. The earlier analysis of about 620 of the donors excluded sequences that lacked an unambiguous match to a single V gene segment. An earlier analysis of some 500 of the donors classified V segments as functional when productive rearrangements were above 56.7% and as segregating when the standard deviation between donors was above 5%. A statistical classification framework was built to diagnose cytomegalovirus status from the catalog of TCR beta chain sequences. In a later analysis, V and J genes were assigned by comparing TCR nucleotide sequences against IMGT/GENE-DB human TR gene sequences. In a later analysis, CDR3 sequences and most-parsimonious VDJ recombination scenarios were assigned using the TCRdist pipeline. In a later analysis, every TCR beta chain was defined by the combination of its CDR3 amino acid sequence and its V-gene family, and reads without a unique V-gene family were dropped. To address suspected cross-contamination and a sequencing artifact, a later analysis removed around 590 highly shared, low-generation-probability nucleotide sequences. A later analysis calculated a clonal expansion index for each public chain from normalized within-repertoire ranks of inferred template counts. A later analysis computed generation probabilities with a VDJ recombination model fitted to out-of-frame rearrangements, and checked the results against IGoR. In a later analysis, hypergeometric tests were used to score TCR-TCR, TCR-HLA and TCR-CMV co-occurrence, with a repertoire-size bias correction applied to TCR pairs. In a later analysis, false discovery rates were estimated by permuting HLA or CMV assignments 20 times. In a later analysis, co-occurring TCRs were grouped with DBSCAN, and TCRdist sequence similarity was added when clustering was performed within HLA-allele-positive subsets. Repertoires with fewer than 30,000 or more than 120,000 public chains, plus five repertoires with anomalous nucleotide sharing, were excluded from co-occurrence clustering. The immuneACCESS repertoire file appears here via TCRdb, limited to in-frame rearrangements. These files lack a portion of the clones; in checked studies, under half of the deficit traces to unresolved V genes, and the cause of the others is not known. V, J and clone size reflect that table, while D and trimming were determined from the DNA. For this sample the table gives approximately 150,000 clones, of which approximately 73% were detected only once. 8% to 13% of the sample rests with the top ten.

General conclusions and limits of the study: Only TCR beta chains were sequenced in this cohort, and the absence of alpha or paired-chain data limited detectable features. In a later analysis, most CMV-associated TCR beta chains were found to appear HLA-restricted, with HLA associations seemingly driven largely by CMV exposure. When HLA alleles, especially DR and DQ, strongly co-occurred, attributing TCR associations to individual alleles was difficult. In a later analysis, some 18,000 TCR beta sequences were associated with specific HLA alleles at a false discovery rate of 0.05. The sequencing pipeline was judged likely to have produced a cluster of highly shared sequence variants as a technical artifact. Some IMGT-functional V segments, including TRBV6-2 and TRBV6-3, could not be told apart with the 87-base-pair reads, so those segments were excluded. A later analysis found that TCR association rates varied across HLA loci, with DRB1 alleles showing the most associated TCRs and HLA-C alleles the fewest. A later analysis found that HLA-associated TCR beta chains were more clonally expanded and had lower generation probabilities than equally common non-associated chains. Correlated functional status among segregating V segments might reflect linkage disequilibrium, but an unknown experimental factor could not be ruled out. An association between a missense DCLRE1C variant and V-gene and J-gene trimming of TCR beta chains was found in a later genetic analysis and replicated in an independent cohort. Three of the identified cytomegalovirus-associated TCR beta chains were confirmed in vitro to be specific for cytomegalovirus antigens. The classifier was reported to diagnose cytomegalovirus status with high specificity and sensitivity in both the original and validation cohorts. A further reported finding was that TCR beta sequences accurately predicted the HLA-A and HLA-B alleles for most subjects in the first cohort. In a later genetic analysis, fewer N-insertions in productive TCRs were reported among donors in an Asian-associated ancestry cluster than the approximately 670-donor mean. The authors suggested that the approach could potentially be generalized to other disease states and immunological phenotypes. The only immune exposure information available for the cohort was CMV serostatus. In an earlier analysis of 587 of the donors, most TCR beta V segments were observed in productive rearrangements about 90% or about 30% of the time, broadly matching IMGT annotations. Because counts were too low, about 18 rarely observed V segments, including chromosome 9 orphons, were excluded from the earlier analysis of fewer than 650 of the donors. In a later analysis, several top co-occurrence clusters were reported to appear linked to parvovirus B19, influenza, CMV and Epstein-Barr virus. While some public TCRs were present in many individuals, most TCR sequences turned up only very rarely across donors. Because HLA typing was unavailable for some donors at each locus, only the typed subset was used in association tests. Sequencing depth was assumed to be roughly uniform across donors in the presence/absence analyses, though that assumption may not hold. A total of 150 to 200 TCR beta chains were listed by the study as associated with cytomegalovirus.

CDR1 LNHDA and CDR2 SQIVND were looked up in the germline V gene (reference sequence). Cut back by 2 bases and 3 bases, the V and J ends lie 13 bases apart. The CDR3 has 16 amino acids, counting the end cysteine and phenylalanine. Only the CDR3 DNA stays, 48 bases, in frame from base 1. The origin of this receptor is a young man in good health and CMV-seropositive. The chain joins TRBV19 to TRBJ2-2; TRBD2 might be the D gene, on 6 matching bases. The sample comprised PBMCs. The nucleotide sequence is given as TGTGCCAGTAGTATATGGGGGGACTTGGACACCGGGGAGCTGTTTTTT. It is translated as CASSIWGDLDTGELFF.